This TCR beta chain was profiled in a study of blood T cell repertoires in COVID-19. Background on the study: The United States, Italy and Spain were the sources of the acute and convalescent COVID-19 samples. PBMCs, B-cell-depleted T cells, or T cells provided the cDNA or gDNA that made up the material.

CDR1 is LGHDT, CDR2 YNNKEL, per germline (reference sequence). The V segment lost 4 bases and the J segment 1 base; nucleotides outside the gene matches: 8. CDR3 length: 18 amino acids. Authors' methods: From reference gene primer amplification, estimates of nucleated cell counts were derived. Only in-frame clones appear in the TCRdb table, and some are missing; sequencing was by immunoSEQ multiplex PCR. That table is the source of V, J and clone size, and D and trimming were worked out from the DNA. The sample includes approximately 120,000 clones, 85% to 90% of them seen just once. The rearrangement joins TRBV3-1 (or the pseudogene TRBV3-2) to TRBJ2-6, with 9 bases aligning to TRBD1. The receptor was derived from a human donor in a cohort sampled during active COVID-19. Sequencing was carried out using peripheral blood. DNA of the CDR3: TGTGCCAGCAGCCCACAGCCCGGACAGGGGTCTGGGGCCAACGTCCTGACTTTC. Translated, it gives CASSPQPGQGSGANVLTF.